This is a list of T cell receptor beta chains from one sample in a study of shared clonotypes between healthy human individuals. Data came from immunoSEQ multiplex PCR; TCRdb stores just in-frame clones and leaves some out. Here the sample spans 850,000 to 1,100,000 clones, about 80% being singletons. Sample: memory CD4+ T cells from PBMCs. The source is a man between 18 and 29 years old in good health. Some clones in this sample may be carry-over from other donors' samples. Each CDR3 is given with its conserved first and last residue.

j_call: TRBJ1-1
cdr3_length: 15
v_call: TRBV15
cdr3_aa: CATSRGERGSTEAFF

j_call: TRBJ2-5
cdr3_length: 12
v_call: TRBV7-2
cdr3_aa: CASSYWAETQYF

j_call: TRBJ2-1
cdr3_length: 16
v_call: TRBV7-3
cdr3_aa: CASSLAVVGAYNEQFF

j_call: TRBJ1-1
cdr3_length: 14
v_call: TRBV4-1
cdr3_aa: CASNPGMANTEAFF

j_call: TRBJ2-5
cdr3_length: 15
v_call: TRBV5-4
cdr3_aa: CASSSGGGQAETQYF

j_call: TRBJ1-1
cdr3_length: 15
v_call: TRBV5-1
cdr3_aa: CASSLPGSLGTEAFF

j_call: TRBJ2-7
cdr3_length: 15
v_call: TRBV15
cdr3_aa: CATSGPDTGVYEQYF

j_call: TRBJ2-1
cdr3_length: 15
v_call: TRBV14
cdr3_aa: CASSQGYPHVNEQFF

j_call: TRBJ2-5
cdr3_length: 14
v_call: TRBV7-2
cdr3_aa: CASSQVGLQETQYF

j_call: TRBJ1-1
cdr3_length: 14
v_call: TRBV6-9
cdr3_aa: CASSDGRGRTEAFF

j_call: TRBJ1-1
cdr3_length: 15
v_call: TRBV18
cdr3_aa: CASSWRTGADTEAFF